These 30 T cell receptor beta chains share one sample of origin, sequenced in a study of blood T cell repertoires in COVID-19. Sequencing was performed with immunoSEQ multiplex PCR; in TCRdb, only in-frame clones are kept and a portion is missing. Found here are 75,000 to 95,000 clones, roughly 72% of them singletons; the top ten hold about 22%. Material for sequencing was peripheral blood. All receptors derive from a woman in her sixties in a cohort sampled during active or convalescent COVID-19.

This chain joins TRBV6-5 and TRBJ2-7; 7 bases align to TRBD1. The CDR3 loop spans 12 amino acids. After removal of 6 bases from V and 4 bases from J, the junction contained 3 bases not matched to a gene. Germline V gene sequence: CDR1 MNHEY, CDR2 SVGAGI. This CDR3 is CASRGGVYEQYF. Here the CDR3 DNA reads TGTGCCAGCAGAGGGGGCGTATACGAGCAGTACTTC.

This clone was found a few times. V gene TRBV5-8 combines with J gene TRBJ1-2; the D gene is possibly TRBD1 (6 bases). The germline V and J ends were trimmed by 0 bases and 3 bases, with 9 bases remaining between them. The CDR3 contains 14 residues. CDR1 SGHTS and CDR2 YDEGEE come from the germline V gene. The CDR3 region has the DNA TGTGCCAGCAGCTTGGAGGACAGATACTATGGCTACACCTTC. Residues: CASSLEDRYYGYTF.

This chain links TRBV19 with TRBJ1-2; D remains unclear. CDR3 length: 15 residues. V gave up 3 bases and J gave up 1 base, with 12 bases separating them. CDR1 LNHDA and CDR2 SQIVND come from the germline V gene (reference sequence). The CDR3, as DNA: TGTGCCAGTAGTATCCCCGTCGACAATAACTATGGCTACACCTTC. Amino acids: CASSIPVDNNYGYTF.

The chain carries TRBV29-1 and TRBJ2-5; the D gene is possibly TRBD2 (5 bases). Per the germline V gene, CDR1 is SQVTM and CDR2 is ANQGSEA. This CDR3 has 12 amino acids. V shed 5 bases and J shed 2 bases, with 9 bases lying between them. The CDR3 nucleotides read TGCAGCGTTTCTCCGGGACAAGAGACCCAGTACTTC. Protein product: CSVSPGQETQYF.

The V call is TRBV5-1, the J call TRBJ1-1; D is possibly TRBD1 (6 bases). Trimming shortened V by 5 bases and J by 3 bases, and 14 bases separated the two germline ends. This CDR3 is built from 14 residues. CDR1 SGHRS and CDR2 YFSETQ come from the germline V gene. The CDR3 DNA follows: TGCGCCAGCAGTCGGGACGGGACATACACTGAAGCTTTCTTT. Translating gives CASSRDGTYTEAFF.

V and J are TRBV19 and TRBJ1-2, with unresolved D. This CDR3 has 12 amino acids. Trimming cost V 6 bases and J 3 bases, with 8 bases left between them. The germline gives CDR1 LNHDA, CDR2 SQIVND (reference sequence). Here the CDR3 reads CASRRGYYGYTF. CDR3 in DNA: TGTGCCAGTAGGAGAGGTTACTATGGCTACACCTTC.

This clone was detected once. The rearrangement links TRBV29-1 to TRBJ2-3; D may be TRBD1 (5 bases). V dropped 5 bases and J dropped 1 base, with 13 bases sitting between them. CDR3 length: 14 residues. Looked up from germline, CDR1 is SQVTM and CDR2 is ANQGSEA. The CDR3 bases are TGCAGCGTTCAGGGTCTGATCGGCACAGATACGCAGTATTTT. Amino acid sequence: CSVQGLIGTDTQYF.

A few counts support this clone. The chain recombines TRBV11-2 with TRBJ1-3; D is unclear. CDR3 length: 15 residues. Trimming left V 5 bases short and J 0 bases short, with 11 bases between. CDR1 is SGHAT, CDR2 FQNNGV, per germline. The CDR3 DNA reads as TGTGCCAGCAGCCATGGGAGGGTCTCTGGAAACACCATATATTTT. Translation: CASSHGRVSGNTIYF.

This rearrangement joins TRBV27 to TRBJ1-2, with 7 bases identical to TRBD1. Germline-derived CDR1 and CDR2 are MNHEY and SMNVEV (reference sequence). V was pared by 4 bases and J by 4 bases, with 6 bases of the junction left unmatched. There are 14 residues in the CDR3. In DNA form, the CDR3 reads TGTGCCAGCAGTTCATCGGGACAGTTCTATGGCTACACCTTC. As protein: CASSSSGQFYGYTF.

The V and J genes are TRBV30 and TRBJ1-6; TRBD1 agrees at 9 bases. The germline gives CDR1 GTSNPN, CDR2 SVGIG (reference sequence). J was trimmed by 7 bases and V by 1 base; bases with no gene match: 2. The length of the CDR3 is 14 residues. CDR3 in DNA: TGTGCCTGGAGTGGGGGGACAGGGAATTCACCCCTCCACTTT. Its protein is CAWSGGTGNSPLHF.

CDR3 sequence reads: CASSSSGRLNEKLFF. DNA of the CDR3: TGTGCCAGCAGCTCTTCGGGGAGGCTAAATGAAAAACTGTTTTTT. The chain has TRBV7-9 and TRBJ1-4; no definite D call. Germline V gene data show CDR1 as SEHNR and CDR2 as FQNEAQ (reference sequence). The CDR3 extends over 15 amino acids. V lost 4 bases, J lost 5 bases, and 14 bases lay in between. Full variable domain (rest looked up from reference TRBV7-9 and TRBJ1-4): DTGVSQNPRHKITKRGQNVTFRCDPISEHNRLYWYRQTLGQGPEFLTYFQNEAQLEKSRLLSDRFSAERPKGSFSTLEIQRTEQGDSAMYLCASSSSGRLNEKLFFGSGTQLSVL.

The chain uses TRBV9 and TRBJ1-6; D call uncertain. This CDR3 has 16 amino acids. The germline gives CDR1 SGDLS, CDR2 YYNGEE. V dropped 1 base and J dropped 7 bases, with 15 bases sitting between them. The CDR3 is CASSVTPSVENSPLHF. The CDR3 DNA reads as TGTGCCAGCAGCGTAACTCCCTCGGTTGAGAATTCACCCCTCCACTTT. Combining the CDR3 with reference TRBV9 and TRBJ1-6 gives the whole variable domain DSGVTQTPKHLITATGQRVTLRCSPRSGDLSVYWYQQSLDQGLQFLIQYYNGEERAKGNILERFSAQQFPDLHSELNLSSLELGDSALYFCASSVTPSVENSPLHFGNGTRLTVT.

This clone was found once. The chain recombines TRBV4-3 with TRBJ2-5, with TRBD2 matching over 9 bases. Losses at the gene ends were 1 base for V and 1 base for J; bases not matched to a gene: 4. Germline CDR1 is LGHNA and CDR2 is YSLEER. The CDR3 is made up of 16 amino acids. The CDR3: CASSQVPSGAQETQYF. The CDR3 bases are TGCGCCAGCAGCCAAGTCCCTAGCGGGGCCCAAGAGACCCAGTACTTC.

This rearrangement joins TRBV18 to TRBJ2-3; 10 positions match TRBD2. Per germline, CDR1 KGHSH and CDR2 LQKENI. V trimming: 2 bases; J trimming: 6 bases; junction bases outside the gene matches: 11. This CDR3 has 17 amino acids. This CDR3 reads CASSPVGSGGALDTQYF. CDR3 nucleotides: TGTGCCAGCTCACCAGTTGGCAGCGGGGGGGCCCTGGATACGCAGTATTTT.

The chain employs TRBV5-1 and TRBJ2-2; a possible D gene is TRBD1 (5 bases). The CDR3 runs to 12 residues. Germline CDR1 is SGHRS and CDR2 is YFSETQ. The germline V and J ends were trimmed by 5 bases and 7 bases, with 9 bases remaining between them. The CDR3 DNA reads TGCGCCAGCAGAGGGGTCAACGGGGAGCTGTTTTTT. This gives the protein CASRGVNGELFF.

V usage is TRBV5-6 and J usage is TRBJ1-1; 8 nucleotides match TRBD1. Germline-derived CDR1 and CDR2 are SGHDT and YYEEEE. The CDR3 totals 14 residues. The V segment lost 1 base and the J segment 4 bases; nucleotides outside the gene matches: 3. The CDR3 loop is CASSLTGGSTEAFF. For the CDR3, the DNA is TGTGCCAGCAGCTTGACAGGGGGGAGCACTGAAGCTTTCTTT.

V usage is TRBV5-6 and J usage is TRBJ1-1, with TRBD1 matching over 8 bases. After removal of 4 bases from V and 6 bases from J, the junction contained 5 bases not matched to a gene. Germline CDR1 and CDR2: SGHDT and YYEEEE. This CDR3 contains 13 residues. The CDR3 DNA reads as TGTGCCAGCAGCCCTTGGACAGGGTCTGAAGCTTTCTTT. Protein sequence: CASSPWTGSEAFF.

CDR3 DNA: TGTGCCACCTATATGGACAGGGGAGGAGATACGCAGTATTTT. Encoded protein: CATYMDRGGDTQYF. J is TRBJ2-3 and V is TRBV28, with TRBD1 matching 9 bases. V shed 10 bases and J 5 bases; nucleotides not matched to a gene: 10. The CDR3 totals 14 residues. The V gene's germline CDR1 is MDHEN and CDR2 SYDVKM. Using reference TRBV28 and TRBJ2-3 for the parts outside the CDR3, the full variable domain is DVKVTQSSRYLVKRTGEKVFLECVQDMDHENMFWYRQDPGLGLRLIYFSYDVKMKEKGDIPEGYSVSREKKERFSLILESASTNQTSMYLCATYMDRGGDTQYFGPGTRLTVL.

The chain combines TRBV3-1 (or the pseudogene TRBV3-2) with TRBJ1-1; possibly TRBD1 for D (6 bases). Germline values: CDR1 LGHDT, CDR2 YNNKEL (reference sequence). Deletions cut 0 bases from V and 4 bases from J, with 12 bases between. This CDR3 has 15 residues. The CDR3: CASSQEGGPFTEAFF. The CDR3 bases are TGTGCCAGCAGCCAAGAGGGGGGGCCCTTCACTGAAGCTTTCTTT.

This rearrangement joins TRBV19 to TRBJ1-6, with 7 bases identical to TRBD1. Germline assignment: CDR1 LNHDA and CDR2 SQIVND (reference sequence). J lost 6 bases, V lost 4 bases, and 6 bases had no gene match. The CDR3 is 15 amino acids. The CDR3 region has the DNA TGTGCCAGTAGTACAGGGGGTCGGACTAATTCACCCCTCCACTTT. This sequence encodes CASSTGGRTNSPLHF. Based on the CDR3 plus reference TRBV19 and TRBJ1-6, the full variable domain is DGGITQSPKYLFRKEGQNVTLSCEQNLNHDAMYWYRQDPGQGLRLIYYSQIVNDFQKGDIAEGYSVSREKKESFPLTVTSAQKNPTAFYLCASSTGGRTNSPLHFGNGTRLTVT.

The rearrangement links TRBV6-1 to TRBJ2-4; unclear D gene. This CDR3 region has 12 residues. The V gene lost 2 bases and the J gene lost 5 bases, with 4 bases spanning the gap. Germline CDR1 reads MNHNS; CDR2 reads SASEGT. Written as DNA, the CDR3 is TGTGCCAGCAGTGAATCTGAAAACATTCAGTACTTC. It is translated as CASSESENIQYF.

This clone showed up just once. The chain recombines TRBV19 with TRBJ2-7; 10 positions agree with TRBD1. There are 15 residues in the CDR3. Germline-derived CDR1 and CDR2 are LNHDA and SQIVND (reference sequence). Germline trimming cut 5 bases from V and 0 bases from J; bases unmatched to any gene: 4. The CDR3 coding sequence is TGTGCCAGTAGTCTTGACAGGGGGCTCTCCTACGAGCAGTACTTC. Encoded protein: CASSLDRGLSYEQYF.

The chain recombines TRBV7-2 with TRBJ1-6, with TRBD1 matching 8 bases. Germline V gives CDR1 SGHTA, CDR2 FQGNSA. Germline trimming cut 3 bases from V and 7 bases from J; bases unmatched to any gene: 8. The CDR3 totals 16 residues. CDR3 nucleotides: TGTGCCAGCAGCTTCCCTGGACAGGGTCAAAATTCACCCCTCCACTTT. This codes for CASSFPGQGQNSPLHF.

This sequence joins TRBV29-1 and TRBJ2-3; maybe TRBD1 (5 bases). Germline CDR1 SQVTM, CDR2 ANQGSEA. This CDR3 has 12 amino acids. With 2 bases removed from V and 3 bases from J, the gap between germline ends came to 6 bases. Here the CDR3 reads CSVEKGTDTQYF. CDR3 DNA: TGCAGCGTTGAAAAGGGGACAGATACGCAGTATTTT.

V is TRBV3-1 (or the pseudogene TRBV3-2) and J is TRBJ2-5; 12 positions agree with TRBD2. Germline loops: CDR1 LGHDT, CDR2 YNNKEL (reference sequence). The CDR3 runs 15 residues. The J segment lost 3 bases and the V segment lost 7 bases, leaving 6 bases of the junction unmatched. The CDR3 DNA follows: TGTGCCAGCAAGACTAGCGGGGGAAGGGAAGAGACCCAGTACTTC. Protein: CASKTSGGREETQYF.

This chain connects TRBV4-3 to TRBJ2-2, with 7 bases fitting TRBD1. CDR1 and CDR2 from the germline V gene are LGHNA and YSLEER. The CDR3 runs to 17 residues. V was clipped by 1 base and J by 1 base; unmatched bases: 6. CDR3 loop: CASSQATGEWNTGELFF. The CDR3 coding sequence is TGCGCCAGCAGCCAAGCTACAGGGGAGTGGAACACCGGGGAGCTGTTTTTT.

Judged by abundance, this clone is medium-sized (0.01 to 0.1%). The V call is TRBV7-9, the J call TRBJ1-2; possibly TRBD1 for D (5 bases). The germline CDR1 and CDR2 sequences are SEHNR and FQNEAQ (reference sequence). This CDR3 spans 15 amino acids. Trimming took 5 bases from V and 3 from J, leaving 16 bases between them. CDR3 in DNA: TGTGCCAGCAGCGGCCCAATGGGGGAGGACTATGGCTACACCTTC. Translated, it gives CASSGPMGEDYGYTF.

V gene TRBV15 combines with J gene TRBJ2-1; perhaps TRBD2 as D (5 bases). With 1 base removed from V and 1 base from J, the gap between germline ends came to 14 bases. Germline V gene lookup returns CDR1 LNHNV and CDR2 YYDKDF (reference sequence). The CDR3 runs to 17 residues. This CDR3 is CATSRGSYGESYNEQFF. DNA of the CDR3: TGTGCCACCAGCAGAGGGTCTTACGGGGAATCCTACAATGAGCAGTTCTTC.

The rearrangement joins TRBV4-1 to TRBJ1-1; D might be TRBD1 (5 bases). CDR1 is MGHRA, CDR2 YSYEKL, per germline. The ends were cut back, 0 bases at V and 3 bases at J, with 11 bases in the middle. CDR3 length: 15 amino acids. The CDR3 here is CASSQDRGIYTEAFF. In DNA form, the CDR3 reads TGCGCCAGCAGCCAAGATCGGGGGATTTACACTGAAGCTTTCTTT.

This clone was seen more than once but under ten times. The V gene is TRBV5-1, the J gene TRBJ1-6, with D unresolved. V dropped 0 bases and J dropped 5 bases, with 3 bases sitting between them. The CDR3 spans 13 residues. The V gene's germline CDR1 is SGHRS and CDR2 YFSETQ. CDR3 DNA: TGCGCCAGCAGCTTGGCAGATAATTCACCCCTCCACTTT. It codes for CASSLADNSPLHF.